This T cell receptor (beta chain) emerged from a study of cytomegalovirus exposure and HLA in healthy donors. Study-wide context: There were a few hundred genotyped donors. Of these, roughly 82% fell in the genetic ancestry cluster associated with self-reported Caucasian donors.

Findings and limits, study-wide: The listing of 160 or so TCR beta chains classed them as cytomegalovirus-associated. When analyzed later, a missense DCLRE1C variant was found to be linked to TCR beta V- and J-gene trimming. A later analysis found TCR association rates differed by HLA locus, highest for DRB1 and lowest for HLA-C.

13 Jbeta primers and 60 Vbeta primers were used for the PCR. Sequenced by immunoSEQ multiplex PCR; TCRdb stores in-frame clones only, minus some. The sample includes a few hundred thousand clones, around 86% seen only once; the top ten take around 9.6%. Remarks on this clone: Its antigen is unidentified.

The sample comprised PBMCs. The source is a woman in her forties or fifties in good health and CMV-seropositive.

CDR3 bases: TGCGCCAGCAGCTCGCGTACAGGGGTTGGAACTGAAGCTTTCTTT. Encoded protein: CASSSRTGVGTEAFF. The chain carries TRBV5-1 and TRBJ1-1; TRBD1 aligns across 7 bases. Germline V gene data show CDR1 as SGHRS and CDR2 as YFSETQ. The ends lost 3 bases at V and 5 bases at J; junction bases unmatched: 10. CDR3 length equals 15 residues.